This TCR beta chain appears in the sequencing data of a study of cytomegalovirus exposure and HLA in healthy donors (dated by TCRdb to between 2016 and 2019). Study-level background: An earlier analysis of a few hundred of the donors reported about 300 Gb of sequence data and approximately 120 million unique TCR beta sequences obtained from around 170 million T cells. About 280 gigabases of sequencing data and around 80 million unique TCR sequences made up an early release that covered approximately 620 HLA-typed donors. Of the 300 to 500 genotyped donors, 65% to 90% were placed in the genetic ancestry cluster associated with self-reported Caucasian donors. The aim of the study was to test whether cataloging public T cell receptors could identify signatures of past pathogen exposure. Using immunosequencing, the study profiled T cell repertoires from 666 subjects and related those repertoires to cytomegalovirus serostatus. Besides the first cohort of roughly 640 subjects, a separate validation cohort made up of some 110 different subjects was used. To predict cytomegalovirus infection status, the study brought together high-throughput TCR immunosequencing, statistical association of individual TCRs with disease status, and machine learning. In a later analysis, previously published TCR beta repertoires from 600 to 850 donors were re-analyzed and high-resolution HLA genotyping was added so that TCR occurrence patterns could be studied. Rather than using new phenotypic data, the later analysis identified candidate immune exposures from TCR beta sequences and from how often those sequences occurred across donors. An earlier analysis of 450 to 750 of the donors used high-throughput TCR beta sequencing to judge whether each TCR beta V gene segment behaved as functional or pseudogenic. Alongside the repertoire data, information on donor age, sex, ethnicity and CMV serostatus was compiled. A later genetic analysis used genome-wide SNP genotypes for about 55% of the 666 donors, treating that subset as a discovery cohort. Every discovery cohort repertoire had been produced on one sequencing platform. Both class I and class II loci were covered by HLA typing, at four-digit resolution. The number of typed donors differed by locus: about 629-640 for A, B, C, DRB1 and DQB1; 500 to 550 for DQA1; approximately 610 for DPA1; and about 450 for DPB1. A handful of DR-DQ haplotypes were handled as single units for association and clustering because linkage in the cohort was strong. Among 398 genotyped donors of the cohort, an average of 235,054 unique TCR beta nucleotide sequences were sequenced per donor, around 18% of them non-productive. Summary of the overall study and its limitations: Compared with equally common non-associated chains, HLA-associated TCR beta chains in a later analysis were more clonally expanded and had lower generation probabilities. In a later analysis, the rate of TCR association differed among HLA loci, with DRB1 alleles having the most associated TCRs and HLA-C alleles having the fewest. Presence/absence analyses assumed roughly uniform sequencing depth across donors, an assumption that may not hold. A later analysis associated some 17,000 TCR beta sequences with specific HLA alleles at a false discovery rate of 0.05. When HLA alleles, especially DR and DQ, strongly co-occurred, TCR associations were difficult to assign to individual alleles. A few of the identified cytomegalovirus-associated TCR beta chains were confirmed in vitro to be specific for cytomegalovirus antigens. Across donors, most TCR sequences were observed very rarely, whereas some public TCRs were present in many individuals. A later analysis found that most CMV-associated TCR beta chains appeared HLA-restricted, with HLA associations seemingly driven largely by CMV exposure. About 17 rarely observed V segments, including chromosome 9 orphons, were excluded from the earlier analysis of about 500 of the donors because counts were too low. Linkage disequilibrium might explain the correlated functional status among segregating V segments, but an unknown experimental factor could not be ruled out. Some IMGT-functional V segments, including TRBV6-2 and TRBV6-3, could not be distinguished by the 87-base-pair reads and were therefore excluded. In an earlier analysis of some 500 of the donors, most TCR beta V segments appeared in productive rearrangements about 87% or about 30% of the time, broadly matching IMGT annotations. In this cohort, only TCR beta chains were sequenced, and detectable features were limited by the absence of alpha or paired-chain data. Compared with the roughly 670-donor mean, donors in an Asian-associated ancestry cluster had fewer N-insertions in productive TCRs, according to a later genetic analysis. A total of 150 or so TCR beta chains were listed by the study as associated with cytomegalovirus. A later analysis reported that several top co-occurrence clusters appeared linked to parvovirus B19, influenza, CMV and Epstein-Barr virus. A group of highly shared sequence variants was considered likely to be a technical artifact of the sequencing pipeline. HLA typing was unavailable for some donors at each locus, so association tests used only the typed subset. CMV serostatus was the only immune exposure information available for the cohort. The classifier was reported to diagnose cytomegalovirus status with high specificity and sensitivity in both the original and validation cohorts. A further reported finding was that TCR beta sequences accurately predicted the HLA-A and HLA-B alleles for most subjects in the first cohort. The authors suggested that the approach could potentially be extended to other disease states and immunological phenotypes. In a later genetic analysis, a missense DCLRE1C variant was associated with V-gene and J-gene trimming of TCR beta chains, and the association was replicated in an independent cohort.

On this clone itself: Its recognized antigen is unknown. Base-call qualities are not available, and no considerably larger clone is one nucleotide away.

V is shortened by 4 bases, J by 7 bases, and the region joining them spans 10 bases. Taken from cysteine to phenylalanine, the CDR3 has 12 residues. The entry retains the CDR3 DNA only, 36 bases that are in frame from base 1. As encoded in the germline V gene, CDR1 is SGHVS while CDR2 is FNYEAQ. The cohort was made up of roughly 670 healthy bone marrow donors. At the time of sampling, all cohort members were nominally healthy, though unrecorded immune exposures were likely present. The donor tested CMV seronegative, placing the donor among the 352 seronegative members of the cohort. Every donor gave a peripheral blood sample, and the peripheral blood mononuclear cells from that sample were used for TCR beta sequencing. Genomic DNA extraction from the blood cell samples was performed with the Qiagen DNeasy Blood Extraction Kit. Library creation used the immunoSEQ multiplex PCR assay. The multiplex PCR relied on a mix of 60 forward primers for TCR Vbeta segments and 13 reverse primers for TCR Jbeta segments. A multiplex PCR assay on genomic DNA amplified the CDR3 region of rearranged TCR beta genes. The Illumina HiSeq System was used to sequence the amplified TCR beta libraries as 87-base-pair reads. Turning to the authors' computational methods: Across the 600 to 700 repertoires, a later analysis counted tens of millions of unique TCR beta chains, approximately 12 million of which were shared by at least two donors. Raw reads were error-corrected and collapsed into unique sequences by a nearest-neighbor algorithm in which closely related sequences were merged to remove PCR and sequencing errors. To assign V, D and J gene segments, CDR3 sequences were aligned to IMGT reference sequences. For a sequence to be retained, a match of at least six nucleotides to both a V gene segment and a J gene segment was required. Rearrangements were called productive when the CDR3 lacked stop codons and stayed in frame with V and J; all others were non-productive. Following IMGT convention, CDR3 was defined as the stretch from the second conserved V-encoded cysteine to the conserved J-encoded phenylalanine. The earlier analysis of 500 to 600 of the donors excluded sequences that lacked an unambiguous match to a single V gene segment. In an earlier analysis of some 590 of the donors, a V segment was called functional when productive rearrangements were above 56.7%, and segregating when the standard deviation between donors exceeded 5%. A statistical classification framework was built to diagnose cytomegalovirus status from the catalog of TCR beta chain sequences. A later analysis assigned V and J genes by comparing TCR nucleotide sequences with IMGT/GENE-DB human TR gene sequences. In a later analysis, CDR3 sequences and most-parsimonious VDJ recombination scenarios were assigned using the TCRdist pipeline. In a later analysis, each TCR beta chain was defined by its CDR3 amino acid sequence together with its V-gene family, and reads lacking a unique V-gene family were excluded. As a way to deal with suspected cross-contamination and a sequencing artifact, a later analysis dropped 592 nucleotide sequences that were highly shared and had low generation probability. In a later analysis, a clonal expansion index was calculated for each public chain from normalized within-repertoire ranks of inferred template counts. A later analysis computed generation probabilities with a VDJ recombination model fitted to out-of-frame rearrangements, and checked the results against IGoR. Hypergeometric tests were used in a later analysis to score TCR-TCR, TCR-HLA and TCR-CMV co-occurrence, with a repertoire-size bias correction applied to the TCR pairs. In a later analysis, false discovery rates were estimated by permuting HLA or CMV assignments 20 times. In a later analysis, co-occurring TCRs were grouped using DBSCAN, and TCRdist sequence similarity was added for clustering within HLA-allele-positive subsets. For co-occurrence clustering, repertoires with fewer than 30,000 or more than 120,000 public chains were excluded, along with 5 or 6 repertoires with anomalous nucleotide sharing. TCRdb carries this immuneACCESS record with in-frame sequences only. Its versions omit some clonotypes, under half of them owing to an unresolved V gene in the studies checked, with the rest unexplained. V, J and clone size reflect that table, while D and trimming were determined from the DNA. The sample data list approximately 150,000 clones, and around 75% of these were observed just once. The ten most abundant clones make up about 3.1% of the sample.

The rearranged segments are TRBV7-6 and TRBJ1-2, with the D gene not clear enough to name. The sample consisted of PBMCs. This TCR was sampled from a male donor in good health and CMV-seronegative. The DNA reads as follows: TGTGCCAGCAGCTCAGGAATTGGTGGCTACACCTTC. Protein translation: CASSSGIGGYTF.